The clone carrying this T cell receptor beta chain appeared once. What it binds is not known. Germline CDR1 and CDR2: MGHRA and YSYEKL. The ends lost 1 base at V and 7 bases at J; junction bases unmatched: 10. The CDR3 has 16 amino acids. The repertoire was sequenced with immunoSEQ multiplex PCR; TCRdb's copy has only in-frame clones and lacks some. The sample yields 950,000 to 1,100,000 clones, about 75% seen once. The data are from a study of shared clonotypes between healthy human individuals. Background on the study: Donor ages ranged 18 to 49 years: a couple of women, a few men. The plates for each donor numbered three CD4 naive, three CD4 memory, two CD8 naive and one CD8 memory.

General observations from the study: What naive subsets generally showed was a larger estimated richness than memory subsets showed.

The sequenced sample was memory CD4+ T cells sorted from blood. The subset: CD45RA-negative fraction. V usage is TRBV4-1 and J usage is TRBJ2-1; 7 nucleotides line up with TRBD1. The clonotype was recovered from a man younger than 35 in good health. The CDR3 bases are TGCGCCAGCAGCCAAGTTGGACAGGCGGCATGGAATGAGCAGTTCTTC. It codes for CASSQVGQAAWNEQFF.